This T cell receptor (beta chain) came from a study of OX40 agonist ivuxolimab in advanced cancers. The table came from immunoSEQ multiplex PCR; TCRdb's copy has only in-frame clones and leaves some out. The table includes tens of thousands of clones, approximately 90% detected once. Germline V gives CDR1 KGHSH, CDR2 LQKENI. The CDR3 is 17 amino acids. The trim removed 9 bases at V and 7 bases at J, leaving 21 bases unmatched. V is TRBV18 and J is TRBJ1-5, with TRBD1 matching over 7 bases. Specimen: CD4+ or CD8+ T cells sorted from blood, collected in a trial of the OX40 agonist ivuxolimab. The receptor comes from an adult with an advanced solid tumor such as melanoma, head and neck, liver or kidney cancer. CDR3 sequence reads: CASQGPTGTVTGQPQHF. The CDR3 bases are TGTGCCAGTCAAGGGCCGACCGGGACAGTTACGGGGCAGCCCCAGCATTTT.